This T cell receptor beta chain is from a study of blood T cells in healthy people across ages. V was cut by 2 bases and J by 0 bases, with 8 bases left in between. The germline V gene encodes CDR1 KGHSH and CDR2 LQKENI. The CDR3 length is 15 residues. Using a J-beta primer mix together with a sample-barcoded 5' primer, a second PCR was run for about 6 to 12 cycles. Each CDR3 protein is one row after TCRdb ran MiXCR on the 5' RACE reads. Here the sample spans about 670,000 distinct CDR3 sequences, over 40% being singletons. The source material was blood. The chain is built from TRBV18 and TRBJ2-1; D gene unclear. The source of this sequence is a woman older than 75 in good health. This CDR3 reads CASSPAPASYNEQFF. The CDR3 bases are TGTGCCAGCTCACCAGCGCCAGCCTCCTACAATGAGCAGTTCTTC.